The rows below give T cell receptor beta chains drawn from one sample of a study of regulatory T cells in long-lasting Graves disease. Each CDR3 protein is one row after TCRdb ran MiXCR on the multiplex PCR reads. In the table there are around 450,000 distinct CDR3 sequences, 20% to 25% of which are singletons. The specimen was peripheral blood mononuclear cells (PBMCs), collected when the disease was refractory, from a patient treated with antithyroid drugs. Receptors originate from a female donor with Graves disease. Both conserved end residues are part of each CDR3. Each record gives: clone size, D gene, V gene, J gene, CDR3 length, CDR3 DNA, CDR3 protein. The D gene is left open where the match is weak. The size of a clone is reported for some rows only, either as once, few or many, or as a class for expanded clones.

>.|.|TRBV7-6|TRBJ2-7|15
TGTGCCAGCAGCTTAGCCGCACAGGGCGACTACGAGCAGTACTTC
CASSLAAQGDYEQYF
>many|.|TRBV27|TRBJ1-2|13
TGTGCCAGCTGGGCTCCGGGGGGCTATGGCTACACCTTC
CASWAPGGYGYTF
>many|TRBD1|TRBV28|TRBJ2-5|16
TGTGCCAGCAGTTTTGGTGGACAGGGAGTAGAAGAGACCCAGTACTTC
CASSFGGQGVEETQYF
>once|.|TRBV7-3|TRBJ1-2|15
TGTGCCGGCAGGTACGAACTCCGAAGGCCCGACGGCTACACCTTC
CAGRYELRRPDGYTF
>.|.|TRBV7-9|TRBJ2-5|15
TGTGCCAGCAGACCAAGGCGATCGTTTGGGGAGACCCAGTACTTC
CASRPRRSFGETQYF
>many|.|TRBV27|TRBJ2-7|13
TGTGCCAGCAGGAGCCGGACTCGTACAGTGCAGTACTTC
CASRSRTRTVQYF
>few|TRBD1|TRBV5-1|TRBJ1-3|14
TGCGCCAGCAGCACCCGGACAGGCGGAAACACCATATATTTT
CASSTRTGGNTIYF
>.|TRBD2|TRBV12-3/TRBV12-4|TRBJ2-1|14
TGTGCCAGCAGCCGCACACGGGGGGGTTCCCGGTCACGCTTC
CASSRTRGGSRSRF
>many|.|TRBV29-1|TRBJ1-1|13
TGCAGCGTTACCGGGCCAAAGAGGACTGAAGCTTTCTTT
CSVTGPKRTEAFF
>many|TRBD1|TRBV7-6|TRBJ2-5|17
TGTGCCAGCAGCTTAGGCGGACAGGGGTGGGATGTTAAGACCCAGTACTTC
CASSLGGQGWDVKTQYF
>many|.|TRBV20-1|TRBJ2-7|15
TGCAGTGCTAGAGATTTGGGGGGTGCCTCCTACGAGCAGTACTTC
CSARDLGGASYEQYF
>many|.|TRBV6-2/TRBV6-3|TRBJ1-5|15
TGTGCCAGCAGTTACGAGCGGGATAGCAATCAGCCCCAGCATTTT
CASSYERDSNQPQHF
>many|.|TRBV2|TRBJ1-6|16
TGTGCCAGCAGTGAATATCAACCTTTGGGGCATTCACCCCTCCACTTT
CASSEYQPLGHSPLHF
>.|.|TRBV18|TRBJ1-3|15
TGTGCCAGCTCACCACAAGAAGGGTCTGGAAACACCATATATTTT
CASSPQEGSGNTIYF
>many|.|TRBV24-1|TRBJ2-6|17
TGTGCCACCAGTGGTCGGCCAGGAGACTCTGGGGCCAACGTCCTGACTTTC
CATSGRPGDSGANVLTF
>many|.|TRBV11-2|TRBJ2-5|16
TGTGCCAGCAGCTTAACGGCCGGGACTCCCTGGGAGACCCAGTACTTC
CASSLTAGTPWETQYF
>.|.|TRBV27|TRBJ2-3|15
TGTGCCAGCACCCTATGGGGAGGTAGCACAGATACGCAGTATTTT
CASTLWGGSTDTQYF
>.|TRBD2|TRBV4-1|TRBJ2-1|20
TGCGCCAGCAGCCAACCCAGACTAGCGGGGGGCCCACGCTCCTACAATGAGCAGTTCTTC
CASSQPRLAGGPRSYNEQFF
>.|.|TRBV27|TRBJ2-7|13
TGTGCCAGCAGTTTTCAGGGTTCCTCGGGGTTTTACTTC
CASSFQGSSGFYF
>once|TRBD2|TRBV28|TRBJ2-1|13
TGTGCCGGGGAAAGCGGGAGTACAGATGAGCAGTTCTTC
CAGESGSTDEQFF
>few|TRBD1|TRBV24-1|TRBJ2-1|16
TGTGCCACCAGTGATAACAGGGGATCCTCCTACAATGAGCAGTTCTTC
CATSDNRGSSYNEQFF
>many|.|TRBV12-3/TRBV12-4|TRBJ2-5|16
TGTGCCAGCAGTACAATACTGATACAGGGCCCAGAGACCCAGTACTTC
CASSTILIQGPETQYF
>.|.|TRBV12-3/TRBV12-4|TRBJ1-5|14
TGTGCCAGCAGCGGCCCCGGGGCGGTTCAGCCCCAGCATTTT
CASSGPGAVQPQHF
>.|TRBD2|TRBV4-3|TRBJ2-5|17
TGCGCCAGCAGCCAAGATTCGGGCAGGGAGGGGTGGGAGACCCAGTACTTC
CASSQDSGREGWETQYF
>.|TRBD1|TRBV7-9|TRBJ1-2|14
TGTGCCAGCAGCTTAGCGGGGACAGGGCTTGGCTACACCTTC
CASSLAGTGLGYTF
>many|TRBD2|TRBV29-1|TRBJ2-5|16
TGCAGCGTTGAACTGTCGGGACTAGCGGAGATAGAGACCCAGTACTTC
CSVELSGLAEIETQYF
>few|.|TRBV7-3|TRBJ2-3|13
TGTGCCAGCAGCGTCACTAGCACAGATACGCAGTATTTT
CASSVTSTDTQYF
>.|.|TRBV20-1|TRBJ1-5|16
TGCAGTGCTGGGCTGGGGCAGGGAGGGGAAAATCAGCCCCAGCATTTT
CSAGLGQGGENQPQHF
>many|TRBD2|TRBV20-1|TRBJ2-5|16
TGCAGTGCTAGTGCTCTAGCGGGAGCCTCCCAAGAGACCCAGTACTTC
CSASALAGASQETQYF
>many|.|TRBV20-1|TRBJ1-6|15
TGCAGTGCTAGACGGCAGGCCTCAACTAATTCACCCCTCCACTTT
CSARRQASTNSPLHF
>.|.|TRBV3-1|TRBJ1-2|14
TGTGCCAGCAGCCAGGAAGGGGAGGACTATGGCTACACCTTC
CASSQEGEDYGYTF
>many|TRBD1|TRBV2|TRBJ1-2|13
TGTGCCAGCAGTGAGAGGGACAGGGGTGGCTACACCTTC
CASSERDRGGYTF
>many|.|TRBV28|TRBJ1-1|12
TGTGCCGGAGCGGGGACGGACACTGAAGCTTTCTTT
CAGAGTDTEAFF
>many|.|TRBV28|TRBJ1-1|12
TGTGCCAGCAGTCAGATGAACACTGAAGCTTTCTTT
CASSQMNTEAFF
>many|TRBD1|TRBV27|TRBJ2-5|16
TGTGCCAGCAGTTTACTACTGGGACAGGGACTAGAGACCCAGTACTTC
CASSLLLGQGLETQYF
>few|TRBD2|TRBV24-1|TRBJ2-2|14
TGTGCCACCAGTCGCGCGGGAGGAACCGGGGAGCTGTTTTTT
CATSRAGGTGELFF
>.|.|TRBV7-9|TRBJ1-5|12
TGTGCCAGCCAGTACAGCAATCAGCCCCAGCATTTT
CASQYSNQPQHF
>.|TRBD2|TRBV15|TRBJ2-1|17
TGTGCCACCAGCAGCAATAGGACTAGCGGGGTCTACAATGAGCAGTTCTTC
CATSSNRTSGVYNEQFF
>.|.|TRBV25-1|TRBJ1-5|13
TGTGCCAGCAGTGTGGGGTTGAATCAGCCCCAGCATTTT
CASSVGLNQPQHF
>.|TRBD1|TRBV7-2|TRBJ1-3|16
TGTGCCAGTAGCCCCAGACAGGGAGCGACTGGAAACACCATATATTTT
CASSPRQGATGNTIYF
>many|.|TRBV24-1|TRBJ2-7|14
TGTGCCACCAGTGATTCCGACACCCTCTACGAGCAGTACTTC
CATSDSDTLYEQYF
>.|.|TRBV13|TRBJ1-5|15
TGTGCCAGCAGCTTCGGCGGTGACCCCGAGCGGCCCCAGCATTTT
CASSFGGDPERPQHF
>many|.|TRBV28|TRBJ1-1|15
TGTGCCAGCAGTCCACCCCGGGGGGCTGGCACTGAAGCTTTCTTT
CASSPPRGAGTEAFF
>many|TRBD1|TRBV20-1|TRBJ1-4|13
TGCAGTGCTGAGACAGGGAGGGAAGAAAAACTGTTTTTT
CSAETGREEKLFF
>.|TRBD1|TRBV19|TRBJ1-2|13
TGTGCCAGTAGTGAATACAGGGGGTTTGGCTACACCTTC
CASSEYRGFGYTF
>many|.|TRBV29-1|TRBJ1-1|15
TGCAGCGTTGGCCCCGGACGATTGGGAGGGACTGAAGCTTTCTTT
CSVGPGRLGGTEAFF
>.|TRBD1|TRBV6-1|TRBJ1-5|15
TGTGCCAGCGAGGGGACAGTTAATAGCAATCAGCCCCAGCATTTT
CASEGTVNSNQPQHF
>many|.|TRBV20-1|TRBJ2-5|11
TGCAGTGCCCCGAAGGTTGGGTCTAACCGCTTC
CSAPKVGSNRF
>few|.|TRBV19|TRBJ2-5|16
TGTGCCAGTAGCGGGCACCCTGACAGGTCGGTGGAGACCCAGTACTTC
CASSGHPDRSVETQYF
>many|TRBD1|TRBV27|TRBJ1-2|14
TGTGCCAGCAGTGACAACAGGGGGCGGGATGGCTACACCTTC
CASSDNRGRDGYTF
>.|.|TRBV3-1|TRBJ1-6|16
TGTGCCAGCAGCCAAGGCTGGGGAGGGCATAATTCACCCCTCCACTTT
CASSQGWGGHNSPLHF
>.|.|TRBV24-1|TRBJ2-1|14
TGTGCCACCAGTGATACCGGGAGAAACAATGAGCAGTTCTTC
CATSDTGRNNEQFF